This T cell receptor beta chain was profiled in a study of CD8+CD57+ T cells in acquired aplastic anemia. For the study at large: Roughly 9.8 million reads, on average, were obtained for CD4+ cells from healthy donors.

On this clonotype itself: Its antigen is not known.

Overall study findings and caveats: Patients shared approximately 30 CD8+ CDR3 sequences with controls.

The template used for profiling TCR beta VDJ and CDR3 was genomic DNA. TCRdb passed the reads through MiXCR, listing each CDR3 protein once. The sample records some 190,000 distinct CDR3 sequences, just over 45% being singletons. This CDR3 comprises 14 residues. Trimming removed 0 bases at V and 5 bases at J, with 10 bases between. Germline V gene data show CDR1 as MGHRA and CDR2 as YSYEKL. This TCR derives from a human donor in good health. Sequencing input: sorted CD4+, CD8+, or CD8+CD57+ T cells (not recorded which) from PBMCs. The chain uses TRBV4-1 and TRBJ1-1; the D is unclear. The DNA for the CDR3 is TGCGCCAGCAGCCAAGAAGGGCTAAGTACTGAAGCTTTCTTT. Amino acids: CASSQEGLSTEAFF.